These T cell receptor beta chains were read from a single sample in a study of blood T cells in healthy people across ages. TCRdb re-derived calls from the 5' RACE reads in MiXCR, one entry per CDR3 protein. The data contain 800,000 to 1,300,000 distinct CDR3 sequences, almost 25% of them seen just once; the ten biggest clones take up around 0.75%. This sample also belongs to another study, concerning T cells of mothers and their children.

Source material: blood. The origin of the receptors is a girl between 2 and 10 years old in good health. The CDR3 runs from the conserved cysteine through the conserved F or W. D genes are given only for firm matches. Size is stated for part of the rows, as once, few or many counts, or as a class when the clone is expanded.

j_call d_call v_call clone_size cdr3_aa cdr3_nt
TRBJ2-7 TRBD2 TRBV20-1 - CSALSGIYEQYF TGCAGTGCTCTTAGCGGGATATACGAGCAGTACTTC
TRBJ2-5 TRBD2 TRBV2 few CARQSGSYQKTQYF TGTGCCAGACAGAGCGGGAGCTACCAAAAGACCCAGTACTTC
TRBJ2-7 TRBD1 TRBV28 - CAIGQVTTYEQYF TGTGCCATTGGACAGGTGACAACCTACGAGCAGTACTTC
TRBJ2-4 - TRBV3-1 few CASSQDGRRLAKNIQYF TGTGCCAGCAGCCAAGATGGTCGCCGGCTAGCCAAAAACATTCAGTACTTC
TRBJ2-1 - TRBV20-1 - CSASLGWGLEQFF TGCAGTGCTAGTTTAGGGTGGGGATTGGAGCAGTTCTTC
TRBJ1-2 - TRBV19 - CASTETVNYGYTF TGTGCCAGTACCGAAACAGTCAACTATGGCTACACCTTC
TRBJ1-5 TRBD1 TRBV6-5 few CASSPNRGGNQPQHF TGTGCCAGCAGTCCCAACAGGGGAGGCAATCAGCCCCAGCATTTT
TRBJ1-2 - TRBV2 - CASRETGYLYGYTF TGTGCCAGCAGAGAAACAGGGTACCTCTATGGCTACACCTTC
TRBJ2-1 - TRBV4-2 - CASSQVTGVYNEQFF TGTGCCAGCAGCCAAGTAACGGGGGTATACAATGAGCAGTTCTTC
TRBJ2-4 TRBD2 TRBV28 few CASSIQNPGLAGQYF TGTGCCAGCAGCATCCAGAACCCGGGACTAGCGGGACAGTACTTC
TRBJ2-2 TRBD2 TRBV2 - CASSEGLAGQNTGELFF TGTGCCAGCAGCGAGGGACTAGCGGGACAGAACACCGGGGAGCTGTTTTTT
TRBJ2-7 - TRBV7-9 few CASLTGVPYEQYF TGTGCCAGCCTTACCGGGGTTCCCTACGAGCAGTACTTC
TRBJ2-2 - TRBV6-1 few CASSEEVGVVGELFF TGTGCCAGCAGTGAAGAGGTTGGAGTTGTCGGGGAGCTGTTTTTT
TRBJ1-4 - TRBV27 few CASGGGDSTNEKLFF TGTGCCAGTGGGGGAGGAGACAGCACTAATGAAAAACTGTTTTTT
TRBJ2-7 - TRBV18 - CASSRGLASMNEQYF TGTGCCAGCTCGCGAGGGCTTGCGTCTATGAACGAGCAGTACTTC
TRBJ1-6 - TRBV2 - CAGSAAGYNSPLHF TGTGCCGGCAGTGCGGCAGGATATAATTCACCCCTCCACTTT
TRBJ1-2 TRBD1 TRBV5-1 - CASSLLGGAYGYTF TGCGCCAGCAGCCTCCTAGGGGGCGCATATGGCTACACCTTC
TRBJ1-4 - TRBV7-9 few CASSSQRTLGEKLFF TGTGCCAGCAGCTCCCAACGGACCCTTGGGGAAAAACTGTTTTTT
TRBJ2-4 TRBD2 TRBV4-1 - CASSPGLAGGLAKNIQYF TGCGCCAGCAGCCCCGGACTAGCGGGGGGCCTAGCCAAAAACATTCAGTACTTC
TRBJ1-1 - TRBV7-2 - CASSLGWGTNTEAFF TGTGCCAGCAGCTTAGGTTGGGGGACGAACACTGAAGCTTTCTTT
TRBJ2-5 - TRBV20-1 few CSAAPPQTAQETQYF TGCAGTGCCGCACCACCCCAGACAGCCCAAGAGACCCAGTACTTC
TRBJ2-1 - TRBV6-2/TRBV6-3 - CTTGGGMSSSYNEQFF TGTACGACGGGCGGCGGGATGTCGAGCTCCTACAATGAGCAGTTCTTC
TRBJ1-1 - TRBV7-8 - CASNLATMNTEAFF TGTGCCAGCAACTTAGCGACCATGAACACTGAAGCTTTCTTT
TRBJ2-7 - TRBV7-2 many CASSFYTGPSYEQYF TGTGCCAGCAGCTTCTATACAGGGCCCTCCTACGAGCAGTACTTC
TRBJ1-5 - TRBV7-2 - CASSLVNRPQHF TGTGCCAGCAGCTTAGTTAATCGGCCCCAGCATTTT
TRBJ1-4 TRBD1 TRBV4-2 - CASSQPGQWATNEKLFF TGTGCCAGCAGCCAACCGGGACAGTGGGCAACTAATGAAAAACTGTTTTTT
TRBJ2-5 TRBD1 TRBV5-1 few CASSREQGQGTGETQYF TGCGCCAGCAGCCGCGAACAAGGACAGGGTACGGGAGAGACCCAGTACTTC
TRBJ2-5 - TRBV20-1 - CSATPTIQETQYF TGCAGTGCCACTCCCACTATACAAGAGACCCAGTACTTC
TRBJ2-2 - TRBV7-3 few CASSFSINTRELFF TGTGCCAGCAGCTTCTCAATTAACACCAGGGAGCTGTTTTTT
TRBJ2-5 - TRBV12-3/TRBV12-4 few CASSLRTYQETQYF TGTGCCAGCAGCCTTAGAACGTACCAAGAGACCCAGTACTTC
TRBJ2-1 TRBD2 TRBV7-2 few CASSLAASGGAIEQFF TGTGCCAGCAGCTTAGCTGCTAGCGGGGGGGCCATTGAGCAGTTCTTC
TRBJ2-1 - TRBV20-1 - CSARFWGNNEQFF TGCAGTGCTAGGTTTTGGGGAAACAATGAGCAGTTCTTC
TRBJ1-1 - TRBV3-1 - CASSLFRGIAEAFF TGTGCCAGCAGCCTCTTCCGGGGAATAGCTGAAGCTTTCTTT
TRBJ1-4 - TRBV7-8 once CASSPKVATNEKLFF TGTGCCAGCAGCCCCAAGGTTGCAACTAATGAAAAACTGTTTTTT
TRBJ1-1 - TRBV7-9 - CASSFNENTEAFF TGTGCCAGCAGCTTCAACGAGAACACTGAAGCTTTCTTT
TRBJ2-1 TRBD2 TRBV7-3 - CASSLSGGGNNEQFF TGTGCCAGCAGCTTGAGCGGGGGGGGAAACAATGAGCAGTTCTTC
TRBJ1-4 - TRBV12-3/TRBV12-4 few CASSFQAEKLFF TGTGCCAGCAGTTTCCAGGCTGAAAAACTGTTTTTT
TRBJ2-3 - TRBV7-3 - CASSLMARDTQYF TGTGCCAGCAGCTTAATGGCCCGAGATACGCAGTATTTT
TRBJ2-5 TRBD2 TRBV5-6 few CASSLYGGADATQYF TGTGCCAGCAGCTTGTACGGGGGGGCCGATGCGACCCAGTACTTC
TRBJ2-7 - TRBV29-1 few CSAETLTYEQYF TGCAGCGCCGAAACCCTGACCTACGAGCAGTACTTC
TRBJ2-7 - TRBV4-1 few CASSPVVVGSYEQYF TGCGCCAGCAGCCCCGTTGTCGTCGGTTCCTACGAGCAGTACTTC
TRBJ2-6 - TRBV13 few CASSGASGANVLTF TGTGCCAGCAGCGGAGCCTCTGGGGCCAACGTCCTGACTTTC
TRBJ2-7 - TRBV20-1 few CSARDGWSVFDEQYF TGCAGTGCTAGAGACGGGTGGTCCGTTTTCGACGAGCAGTACTTC
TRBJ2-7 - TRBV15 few CATSRTPDYEQYF TGTGCCACCAGCAGAACCCCGGACTACGAGCAGTACTTC
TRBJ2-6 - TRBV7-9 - CVTLRAGANVLTF TGTGTGACACTCAGAGCTGGGGCCAACGTCCTGACTTTC